The 32 T cell receptor beta chains below were found in one sample sequenced in a study of CD8 T cells in Susac syndrome. Random hexamers were used to reverse transcribe the RNA input (roughly 0.5 to 1 ug). One entry per CDR3 protein results from TCRdb running MiXCR on the immunoSEQ multiplex PCR reads. The table lists fewer than 350,000 distinct CDR3 sequences, 90% to 95% of them singletons. Input material: CD4+ T cells from PBMCs. Receptors originate from a human donor with multiple sclerosis.

The chain employs TRBV29-1 and TRBJ1-2; the match to TRBD1 covers 9 bases. J lost 4 bases, V lost 1 base, and 4 bases had no gene match. The CDR3 totals 14 residues. The germline V gene encodes CDR1 SQVTM and CDR2 ANQGSEA. The chain's CDR3 is CSVEVGQGFYGYTF. CDR3 coding DNA: TGCAGCGTTGAAGTCGGACAGGGGTTCTATGGCTACACCTTC. Together with reference TRBV29-1 and TRBJ1-2, the CDR3 gives the full variable domain: SAVISQKPSRDICQRGTSLTIQCQVDSQVTMMFWYRQQPGQSLTLIATANQGSEATYESGFVIDKFPISRPNLTFSTLTVSNMSPEDSSIYLCSVEVGQGFYGYTFGSGTRLTVV.

The gene calls are TRBV29-1 and TRBJ2-3; D is perhaps TRBD1 (6 bases). The germline V gene has CDR1 SQVTM and CDR2 ANQGSEA. With 4 bases removed from V and 0 bases from J, the gap between germline ends came to 26 bases. The CDR3 length is 19 residues. In DNA form, the CDR3 reads TGCAGCGTTGGGGCCAGGGGCTCTTCCATCCGTTCGAGCACAGATACGCAGTATTTT. It codes for CSVGARGSSIRSSTDTQYF.

The chain carries TRBV7-6 and TRBJ1-3; 7 bases map to TRBD1. With 5 bases clipped from V and 4 bases from J, the junction kept 17 bases outside the gene matches. The CDR3 extends over 18 amino acids. The germline V gene encodes CDR1 SGHVS and CDR2 FNYEAQ. The CDR3 here is CASSPHPSERTGGNTIYF. CDR3 nucleotide sequence: TGTGCCAGCAGCCCTCATCCGTCTGAGAGGACAGGCGGAAACACCATATATTTT.

V is TRBV20-1 and J is TRBJ2-7; D is possibly TRBD2 (5 bases). CDR1 DFQATT and CDR2 SNEGSKA come from the germline V gene (reference sequence). V was pared by 0 bases and J by 6 bases, with 18 bases between. This CDR3 spans 15 amino acids. The DNA of the CDR3 is TGCAGTGCTAGAGATCGGGAAACGGCTAGCTCCGAGCAGTACTTC. Protein product: CSARDRETASSEQYF.

In this sample, this clonotype turned up once. J is TRBJ2-1 and V is TRBV24-1, with TRBD1 matching 12 bases. The V gene end was trimmed by 0 bases and the J gene end by 4 bases; junction bases not matched to a gene: 3. The CDR3 has 17 amino acids. CDR1 and CDR2 from the germline V gene are KGHDR and SFDVKD. This CDR3 reads CATSDLSGQGAYNEQFF. DNA of the CDR3: TGTGCCACCAGTGATTTGTCGGGACAGGGGGCTTACAATGAGCAGTTCTTC.

The chain links TRBV30 to TRBJ1-2; D not resolved. Germline assignment: CDR1 GTSNPN and CDR2 SVGIG (reference sequence). This CDR3 has 13 residues. Trimming stripped 1 base from V and 4 bases from J, with 10 bases between. Here the CDR3 reads CAWSALKSYGYTF. DNA of the CDR3: TGTGCCTGGAGTGCCCTTAAATCCTATGGCTACACCTTC.

This chain connects TRBV20-1 to TRBJ2-1; D is possibly TRBD1 or TRBD2 (5 bases each). The V end lost 2 bases, the J end lost 10 bases, and 21 bases lay between the germline ends. Germline CDR1 reads DFQATT; CDR2 reads SNEGSKA (reference sequence). The CDR3 is made up of 15 amino acids. This CDR3 is CSARSIPGQWGEQFF. The DNA of the CDR3 is TGCAGTGCTAGATCGATACCGGGGCAGTGGGGGGAGCAGTTCTTC.

The chain recombines TRBV12-3 or TRBV12-4 with TRBJ2-2; 7 bases are a match to TRBD2. Unmatched junction bases numbered 6, after V lost 2 bases and J lost 0 bases. CDR3 length: 17 amino acids. The CDR3 DNA reads as TGTGCCAGCAGTTTATCTACTGGGGGGGCGAACACCGGGGAGCTGTTTTTT. It translates to CASSLSTGGANTGELFF.

The chain recombines TRBV7-2 with TRBJ1-2; D is ambiguous. V was shortened by 1 base and J by 5 bases, with 8 bases between the two germline ends. The CDR3 loop spans 13 amino acids. Germline V gene data show CDR1 as SGHTA and CDR2 as FQGNSA. For the CDR3, the DNA is TGTGCCAGCAGCTTAGGACGAACTTATGGCTACACCTTC. This sequence encodes CASSLGRTYGYTF. Filled out from reference TRBV7-2 and TRBJ1-2, the complete variable domain reads GAGVSQSPSNKVTEKGKDVELRCDPISGHTALYWYRQSLGQGLEFLIYFQGNSAPDKSGLPSDRFSAERTGGSVSTLTIQRTQQEDSAVYLCASSLGRTYGYTFGSGTRLTVV.

This clonotype was picked up one time. The gene calls are TRBV6-4 and TRBJ2-3; weak D call: TRBD2 (5 bases). V dropped 3 bases and J dropped 11 bases, with 21 bases sitting between them. CDR1 MRHNA and CDR2 SNTAGT come from the germline V gene. The CDR3 consists of 15 residues. Written as DNA, the CDR3 is TGTGCCAGCAGTGAGCTGGGTGGAGGTCCTGAGAGGCAGTATTTT. This codes for CASSELGGGPERQYF.

The chain recombines TRBV7-9 with TRBJ2-3, with TRBD2 matching over 8 bases. Germline CDR1 SEHNR, CDR2 FQNEAQ (reference sequence). The CDR3 is 16 residues long. After removal of 5 bases from V and 1 base from J, the junction contained 8 bases not matched to a gene. CDR3 DNA sequence: TGTGCCAGCAGCCCCCTTGATAGCGGGGGCACAGATACGCAGTATTTT. Translation gives CASSPLDSGGTDTQYF.

V gene TRBV29-1 combines with J gene TRBJ1-2, with 8 bases that match TRBD1. V lost 5 bases to trimming and J lost 12 bases; unmatched junction nucleotides: 17. This CDR3 comprises 14 residues. CDR1 and CDR2 from the germline V gene are SQVTM and ANQGSEA. The CDR3, as DNA: TGCAGCGTTTTTTCCCTTACAGGGGGTGCGGTACACACCTTC. It encodes CSVFSLTGGAVHTF. The full variable domain, its missing parts supplied by reference TRBV29-1 and TRBJ1-2, is SAVISQKPSRDICQRGTSLTIQCQVDSQVTMMFWYRQQPGQSLTLIATANQGSEATYESGFVIDKFPISRPNLTFSTLTVSNMSPEDSSIYLCSVFSLTGGAVHTFGSGTRLTVV.

The V gene is TRBV15, the J gene TRBJ2-2; 8 bases are a match to TRBD2. CDR1 is LNHNV, CDR2 YYDKDF, per germline (reference sequence). The CDR3 spans 16 residues. V dropped 0 bases and J dropped 1; count of bases not matched to a gene: 1. The CDR3 reads CATSRDLAGNTGELFF. CDR3 nucleotides: TGTGCCACCAGCAGAGATCTAGCGGGGAACACCGGGGAGCTGTTTTTT.

The chain joins TRBV15 to TRBJ1-4; a possible D gene is TRBD1 (6 bases). The germline V gene has CDR1 LNHNV and CDR2 YYDKDF (reference sequence). The CDR3 is 17 residues long. V was trimmed by 1 base and J by 4 bases, leaving 16 bases between them. The chain's CDR3 is CATSRGIGGQGNEKLFF. DNA for the CDR3: TGTGCCACCAGCAGAGGAATCGGGGGGCAGGGTAATGAAAAACTGTTTTTT.

The chain recombines TRBV6-2 or TRBV6-3 with TRBJ2-5; D perhaps matches TRBD1 (6 bases). Germline CDR1 is MNHEY and CDR2 is SVGEGT. The length of the CDR3 is 15 residues. The germline V and J ends were trimmed by 4 bases and 5 bases, with 17 bases remaining between them. CDR3 in amino acids: CASSLPQGFVETQYF. For the CDR3, the DNA is TGTGCCAGCAGTTTACCACAGGGATTTGTGGAGACCCAGTACTTC.

CDR3 coding DNA: TGTGCCAGCAGCTTAAGCGGACAGATGAAAGAGACCCAGTACTTC. Protein: CASSLSGQMKETQYF. This chain connects TRBV7-9 to TRBJ2-5; a possible D gene is TRBD1 (6 bases). CDR3 size: 15 residues. Germline CDR1 and CDR2: SEHNR and FQNEAQ (reference sequence). With 2 bases removed from V and 3 bases from J, the gap between germline ends came to 13 bases.

The chain links TRBV4-3 to TRBJ2-3; a possible D gene is TRBD2 (5 bases). The ends were cut back, 3 bases at V and 0 bases at J, with 7 bases in the middle. The CDR3 loop spans 14 amino acids. From germline, CDR1 is LGHNA and CDR2 YSLEER. This CDR3 is CASSHWRSTDTQYF. The CDR3 DNA reads as TGCGCCAGCAGCCACTGGAGGAGCACAGATACGCAGTATTTT.

The chain recombines TRBV29-1 with TRBJ2-5, with TRBD2 identical over 10 bases. From germline, CDR1 is SQVTM and CDR2 ANQGSEA. V shed 7 bases, J shed 4 bases, and the junction held 9 bases outside the gene matches. There are 14 residues in the CDR3. CDR3 residues: CSARTSGLLETQYF. The CDR3 DNA reads TGCAGCGCCCGGACTAGCGGACTCCTAGAGACCCAGTACTTC.

The V call is TRBV3-1, the J call TRBJ1-2; D is ambiguous. V lost 2 bases and J 4 bases, leaving 8 bases between the germline ends. CDR1 is LGHDT, CDR2 YNNKEL, per germline (reference sequence). CDR3 length: 13 amino acids. The CDR3 DNA follows: TGTGCCAGCAGCCAACGGGAAGCCTATGGCTACACCTTC. Translated, it gives CASSQREAYGYTF. Full variable domain (missing parts from reference TRBV3-1 and TRBJ1-2): DTAVSQTPKYLVTQMGNDKSIKCEQNLGHDTMYWYKQDSKKFLKIMFSYNNKELIINETVPNRFSPKSPDKAHLNLHINSLELGDSAVYFCASSQREAYGYTFGSGTRLTVV.

The chain is built from TRBV19 and TRBJ2-7, with D tentatively TRBD2 (5 bases). Germline-derived CDR1 and CDR2 are LNHDA and SQIVND (reference sequence). CDR3 size: 12 residues. Trimming shortened V by 3 bases and J by 4 bases, and 7 bases separated the two germline ends. The CDR3 spells CASSMAGYEQYF. CDR3 in DNA: TGTGCCAGTAGTATGGCGGGTTACGAGCAGTACTTC.

The chain is built from TRBV7-3 and TRBJ1-2; TRBD1 aligns across 8 bases. This CDR3 has 13 amino acids. CDR1 is SGHTA, CDR2 FQGTGA, per germline. The junction had 5 bases not matched to a gene; V was cut back by 3 bases and J by 8 bases. This chain's CDR3 is CASSFGQGRGYTF. The CDR3 coding sequence is TGTGCCAGCAGCTTCGGACAGGGCAGGGGCTACACCTTC.

V gene TRBV11-2 combines with J gene TRBJ2-1, with 7 nucleotides matching TRBD2. Per the germline V gene, CDR1 is SGHAT and CDR2 is FQNNGV. CDR3 size: 15 residues. V trimming: 6 bases; J trimming: 4 bases; junction bases outside the gene matches: 9. CDR3 nucleotide sequence: TGTGCCAGCAGTCTAGGTTGGCGGGGGTACAATGAGCAGTTCTTC. Protein product: CASSLGWRGYNEQFF.

The chain couples TRBV29-1 to TRBJ1-5, with 7 bases identical to TRBD1. The CDR3 has 13 residues. Germline V gene data show CDR1 as SQVTM and CDR2 as ANQGSEA. The V segment lost 7 bases and the J segment 5 bases; nucleotides outside the gene matches: 8. The CDR3, as DNA: TGCAGCGCAAAGGGGGCTGCGGATCAGCCCCAGCATTTT. Translation gives CSAKGAADQPQHF.

The rearrangement joins TRBV29-1 to TRBJ2-1; 10 bases are shared with TRBD1. CDR1 is SQVTM and CDR2 is ANQGSEA in the germline V gene. V lost 6 bases, J lost 7 bases, and 6 bases stayed unmatched. This CDR3 has 13 amino acids. In DNA form, the CDR3 reads TGCAGCGTGAGACAGGGGGCAAGGAATGAGCAGTTCTTC. Translation gives CSVRQGARNEQFF.

V is TRBV20-1 and J is TRBJ1-2; TRBD1 is a possible D gene (6 bases). Germline V CDR1 and CDR2: DFQATT, SNEGSKA (reference sequence). V was pared by 3 bases and J by 7 bases, with 15 bases between. CDR3 length: 13 amino acids. The CDR3 spells CSASRGARIGYTF. CDR3 bases: TGCAGTGCTAGTCGGGGGGCAAGGATTGGCTACACCTTC.

The chain has TRBV28 and TRBJ1-1, with D hard to call. Germline assignment: CDR1 MDHEN and CDR2 SYDVKM. V was clipped by 2 bases and J by 1 base, with 5 bases between them. The CDR3 sequence is 13 residues long. In nucleotides, the CDR3 is TGTGCCAGCAGTTTAATAACGAACACTGAAGCTTTCTTT. Translated: CASSLITNTEAFF.

This chain connects TRBV7-9 to TRBJ1-2, with 9 positions matching TRBD1. Germline CDR1 is SEHNR and CDR2 is FQNEAQ (reference sequence). This CDR3 region has 15 residues. V shed 5 bases and J 2 bases; nucleotides not matched to a gene: 6. This CDR3 is CASSPADRGNYGYTF. The DNA for the CDR3 is TGTGCCAGCAGCCCGGCGGACAGGGGAAACTATGGCTACACCTTC. Filled out from reference TRBV7-9 and TRBJ1-2, the complete variable domain reads DTGVSQNPRHKITKRGQNVTFRCDPISEHNRLYWYRQTLGQGPEFLTYFQNEAQLEKSRLLSDRFSAERPKGSFSTLEIQRTEQGDSAMYLCASSPADRGNYGYTFGSGTRLTVV.

The chain has TRBV5-1 and TRBJ1-2; D ambiguous. Germline loops: CDR1 SGHRS, CDR2 YFSETQ. Trimming shortened V by 4 bases and J by 0 bases, and 13 bases separated the two germline ends. This CDR3 has 15 amino acids. The CDR3 DNA is TGCGCCAGCAGCCTACTCGCAGTAGCTAACTATGGCTACACCTTC. Translating it yields CASSLLAVANYGYTF. Full variable domain (remainder filled in from reference TRBV5-1 and TRBJ1-2): KAGVTQTPRYLIKTRGQQVTLSCSPISGHRSVSWYQQTPGQGLQFLFEYFSETQRNKGNFPGRFSGRQFSNSRSEMNVSTLELGDSALYLCASSLLAVANYGYTFGSGTRLTVV.

The chain has TRBV12-3 or TRBV12-4 and TRBJ2-2, with 7 bases identical to TRBD1. The CDR3 is made up of 14 amino acids. V dropped 4 bases and J dropped 1; count of bases not matched to a gene: 0. CDR3 amino acids: CASSYRGNTGELFF. Written as DNA, the CDR3 is TGTGCCAGCAGTTACAGGGGGAACACCGGGGAGCTGTTTTTT.

The chain recombines TRBV7-9 with TRBJ1-4, with 7 bases matching TRBD1. CDR1 is SEHNR and CDR2 is FQNEAQ in the germline V gene (reference sequence). J was trimmed by 8 bases and V by 7 bases; bases with no gene match: 10. The length of the CDR3 is 14 residues. The CDR3 region is CASTARGLGEKLFF. The CDR3 DNA reads as TGTGCCAGCACCGCGAGGGGGCTAGGAGAAAAACTGTTTTTT.

V and J are TRBV7-3 and TRBJ2-3; 7 bases line up with TRBD1. The CDR3 runs to 16 residues. The V gene end was trimmed by 5 bases and the J gene end by 2 bases; junction bases not matched to a gene: 10. Germline V gene data show CDR1 as SGHTA and CDR2 as FQGTGA. CDR3: CASSQQGQSATDTQYF. The CDR3 DNA is TGTGCCAGCAGCCAACAGGGACAGTCAGCCACAGATACGCAGTATTTT. The full variable domain, completed using reference TRBV7-3 and TRBJ2-3, is GAGVSQTPSNKVTEKGKYVELRCDPISGHTALYWYRQSLGQGPEFLIYFQGTGAADDSGLPNDRFFAVRPEGSVSTLKIQRTERGDSAVYLCASSQQGQSATDTQYFGPGTRLTVL.

The CDR3 protein is CASSTQTVSNEKLFF. The CDR3 bases are TGTGCTAGTTCAACACAGACAGTTTCTAATGAAAAACTGTTTTTT. The chain employs TRBV12-5 and TRBJ1-4; perhaps TRBD1 as D (5 bases). V was shortened by 8 bases and J by 3 bases, with 16 bases between the two germline ends. Germline CDR1 reads LGHNT; CDR2 reads FRNRAP. The CDR3 runs to 15 residues.